This TCR beta chain was recovered during a study of T cells after yellow fever vaccination (dated by TCRdb to the late 2010s). As for the study more broadly: Libraries from fractions with low cell numbers were prepared with the SMART-Seq v4 Ultra Low Input RNA kit. To track T-cell clones before and after primary and booster YFV17D yellow fever vaccination, bulk TCR alpha and beta repertoires were sequenced longitudinally. Blood was drawn at multiple timepoints before and after primary and secondary immunization, with bulk PBMC replicates and cell subsets isolated. Two healthy male donors made up the cohort, one aged 18 to 29 years and the other aged 30 to 40 years. What the study reported, not specific to this receptor: FACS-sorted repertoires could contain abundant contaminating clonotypes from the bulk population, so computational filtering was required. A small share of clonotypes was detected in both CD4 and CD8 compartments, with the overlap likely arising from convergent recombination. Because the study included only a couple of donors, the extent to which the findings can be generalized is limited. After the booster, most clones that had expanded after primary vaccination were detected again (roughly 95% of CD4 and around 88% of CD8), suggesting broad maintenance of memory. Compared with the primary T-cell response, the secondary T-cell response was faster but weaker, reaching its peak on day 5 rather than on day 15.

Sequencing was performed on an Illumina NovaSeq 6000. TCR cDNA was made using 5'RACE template switching, a step that added a universal primer site and unique molecular identifiers. Priming of cDNA synthesis was performed from both the TCR alpha and TCR beta constant segments. Libraries were amplified in two PCR steps, with sample barcodes and sequencing adapters added in the second step. Sequencing of libraries was performed on Illumina HiSeq 2500 (2x100 bp) or NovaSeq (2x150 bp). Concerning the study's data processing: Demultiplexing of reads and collapsing into UMI consensus sequences were performed with MIGEC, and V(D)J alignment was carried out with MiXCR. Clonotypes responding to the vaccine were identified with edgeR on replicate PBMC samples, with the criteria of FDR below 0.01 and a log2 fold change above 5 up to day 15. Each bulk clonotype received a CD4 or CD8 identity based on whether the sequenced CD4 or CD8 repertoire contained that clonotype at higher abundance. The raw public reads went through TCRdb reprocessing: fastp at Q25, MiXCR clone calling, in-frame beta chains kept. Every distinct CDR3 protein forms one entry, paired with its most common genes and DNA. Clone size and V and J calls follow TCRdb, not the original study. This sample lists under 250,000 distinct CDR3 sequences; around 3.1% were detected once. The ten largest make up 2.5% to 3.5% of the sample.

Note on this clonotype: Its antigen is still unknown. Per-base quality was not reported, and no clone a single base away is much larger than it.

The treatment or condition label for this specimen denotes: live attenuated yellow fever vaccine strain. PBMCs were isolated from peripheral blood using a standard Ficoll-Paque protocol. CD4 and CD8 T-cell fractions were isolated with Dynabeads CD4 and CD8 positive selection kits. TriZol was used to extract RNA from bulk PBMCs, from CD4 and CD8 fractions, and from dextramer-positive and dextramer-negative fractions. According to the germline V gene (reference sequence), CDR1 reads DFQATT and CDR2 reads SNEGSKA. The CDR3 measures 14 amino acids from cysteine to phenylalanine. The DNA shown is the 42-base CDR3, in frame from base 1. V trim: 3 bases; J trim: 4 bases; unmatched bases: 6.

The rearranged chain carries TRBV20-1 and TRBJ2-1; 7 nucleotides in the junction match TRBD2. This receptor was taken from a man aged 18 to 35 who received the YFV17D yellow fever vaccine. Sample: CD4+ T cells sorted from PBMCs, taken 10 days after the yellow fever booster vaccination. CDR3 protein: CSARGERGYNEQFF. The base sequence is TGCAGTGCTAGGGGGGAGCGGGGTTACAATGAGCAGTTCTTC.